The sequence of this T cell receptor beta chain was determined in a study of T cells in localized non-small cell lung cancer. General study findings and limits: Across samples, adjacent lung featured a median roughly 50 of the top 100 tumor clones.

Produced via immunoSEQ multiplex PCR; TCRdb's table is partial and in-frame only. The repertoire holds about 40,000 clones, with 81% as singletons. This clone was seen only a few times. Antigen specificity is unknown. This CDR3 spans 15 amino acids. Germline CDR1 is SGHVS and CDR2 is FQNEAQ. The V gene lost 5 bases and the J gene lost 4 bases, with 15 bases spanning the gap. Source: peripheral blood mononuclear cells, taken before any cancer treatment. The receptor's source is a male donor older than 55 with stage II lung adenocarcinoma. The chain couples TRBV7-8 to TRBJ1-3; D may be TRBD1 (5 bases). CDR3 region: CASSLRQGHGNTIYF. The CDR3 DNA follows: TGTGCCAGCAGCCTTCGCCAGGGTCACGGAAACACCATATATTTT.